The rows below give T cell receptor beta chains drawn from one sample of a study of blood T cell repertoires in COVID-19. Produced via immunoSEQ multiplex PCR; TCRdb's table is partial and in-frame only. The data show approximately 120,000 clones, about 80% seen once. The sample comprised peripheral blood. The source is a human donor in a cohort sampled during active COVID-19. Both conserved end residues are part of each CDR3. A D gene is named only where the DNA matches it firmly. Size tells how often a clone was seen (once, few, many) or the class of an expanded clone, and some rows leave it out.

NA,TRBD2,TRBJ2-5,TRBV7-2,CASSQRLAGVGETQYF,TGTGCCAGCAGCCAAAGACTAGCCGGAGTTGGGGAGACCCAGTACTTC
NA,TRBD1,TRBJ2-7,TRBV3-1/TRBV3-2,CASSPYNPGQRNEQYF,TGTGCCAGCAGCCCCTATAACCCGGGACAGAGGAACGAGCAGTACTTC
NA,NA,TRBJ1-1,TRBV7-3,CASSATRGSTEAFF,TGTGCCAGCAGCGCAACTAGGGGGTCCACTGAAGCTTTCTTT
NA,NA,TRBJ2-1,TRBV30,CAWAPQGREQFF,TGTGCCTGGGCCCCACAGGGTCGGGAGCAGTTCTTC
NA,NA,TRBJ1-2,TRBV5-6,CASSPRAGEGYTF,TGTGCCAGCAGCCCGAGGGCAGGGGAGGGCTACACCTTC
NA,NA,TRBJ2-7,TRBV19,CASSIPQGKQYF,TGTGCCAGTAGTATTCCACAGGGCAAGCAGTACTTC
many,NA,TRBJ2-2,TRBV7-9,CASSFSRGQIAGELFF,TGTGCCAGCAGCTTTAGCAGGGGCCAGATCGCCGGGGAGCTGTTTTTT
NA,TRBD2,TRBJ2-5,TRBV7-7,CASSRTSGRVGETQYF,TGTGCCAGCAGCCGAACTAGCGGGAGAGTGGGAGAGACCCAGTACTTC
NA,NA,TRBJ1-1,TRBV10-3,CAISDRGNTEAFF,TGTGCCATCAGTGACAGGGGGAACACTGAAGCTTTCTTT
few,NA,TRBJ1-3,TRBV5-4,CASSSGPTSSGNTIYF,TGTGCCAGCAGCTCCGGACCGACTAGCTCTGGAAACACCATATATTTT
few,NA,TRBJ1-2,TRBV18,CASSPLSGEGYTF,TGTGCCAGCTCACCACTTTCAGGTGAAGGCTACACCTTC
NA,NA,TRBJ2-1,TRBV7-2,CASSLRGGKNEQFF,TGTGCCAGCAGCTTAAGGGGGGGTAAAAATGAGCAGTTCTTC
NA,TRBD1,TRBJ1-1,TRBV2,CASSELGQGNTEAFF,TGTGCCAGCAGTGAATTGGGACAGGGGAACACTGAAGCTTTCTTT
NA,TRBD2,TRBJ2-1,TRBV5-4,CASSFREVHNEQFF,TGTGCCAGCAGCTTCCGGGAGGTTCACAATGAGCAGTTCTTC
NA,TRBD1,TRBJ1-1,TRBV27,CASSLSRFGQGAAFF,TGTGCCAGCAGTTTATCTCGGTTTGGACAGGGGGCAGCTTTCTTT
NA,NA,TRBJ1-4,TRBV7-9,CASSPEGRMKKLFF,TGTGCCAGCAGCCCGGAGGGTAGGATGAAAAAACTGTTTTTT
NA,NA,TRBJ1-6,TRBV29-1,CSVAKEGQNSPLHF,TGCAGCGTAGCAAAGGAGGGTCAGAATTCACCCCTCCACTTT
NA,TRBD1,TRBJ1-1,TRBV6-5,CASSSRGLGAFF,TGTGCCAGCAGTTCTAGGGGGCTGGGGGCTTTCTTT
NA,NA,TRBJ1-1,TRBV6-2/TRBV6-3,CASSFQDLEAFF,TGTGCCAGCAGTTTCCAGGACTTAGAAGCTTTCTTT
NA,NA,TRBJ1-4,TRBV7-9,CASSLQGPTNEKLFF,TGTGCCAGCAGCCTCCAGGGGCCAACTAATGAAAAACTGTTTTTT
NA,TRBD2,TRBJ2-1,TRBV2,CASSPGTSGGYNEQFF,TGTGCCAGCAGCCCGGGGACTAGCGGGGGATACAATGAGCAGTTCTTC
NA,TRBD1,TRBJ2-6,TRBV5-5,CASSFRQGLSSGANVLTF,TGTGCCAGCAGCTTCAGACAGGGCCTCAGCTCTGGGGCCAACGTCCTGACTTTC
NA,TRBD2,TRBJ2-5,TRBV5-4,CASSSLGGSETQYF,TGTGCCAGCAGCTCTCTGGGGGGGTCGGAGACCCAGTACTTC
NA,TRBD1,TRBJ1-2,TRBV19,CASSILGTGKNYGYTF,TGTGCCAGTAGTATATTAGGGACAGGGAAGAACTATGGCTACACCTTC
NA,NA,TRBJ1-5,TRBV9,CASSSSGGSNQPQHF,TGTGCCAGCAGCTCTAGTGGGGGGAGCAATCAGCCCCAGCATTTT
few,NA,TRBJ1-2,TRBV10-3,CAISESPGTPSGYTF,TGTGCCATCAGTGAGTCCCCCGGGACTCCGAGTGGCTACACCTTC
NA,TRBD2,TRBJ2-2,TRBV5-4,CAGDGGTNTGELFF,TGTGCCGGGGACGGGGGGACGAACACCGGGGAGCTGTTTTTT
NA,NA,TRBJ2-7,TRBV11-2,CASSPDPGLYEQYF,TGTGCCAGCAGCCCAGACCCAGGCCTCTACGAGCAGTACTTC
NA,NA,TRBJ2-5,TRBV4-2,CASSVRTGPDETQYF,TGTGCCAGCAGCGTCCGGACTGGTCCCGATGAGACCCAGTACTTC
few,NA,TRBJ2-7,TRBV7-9,CASSLRGISYEQYF,TGTGCCAGCAGCTTACGCGGTATCTCCTACGAGCAGTACTTC
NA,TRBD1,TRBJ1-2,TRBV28,CASSTQGVYGYTF,TGTGCCAGCAGTACGCAGGGGGTCTATGGCTACACCTTC
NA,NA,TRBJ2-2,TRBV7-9,CASSLDGTLGGELFF,TGTGCCAGCAGCCTCGACGGGACACTGGGCGGGGAGCTGTTTTTT
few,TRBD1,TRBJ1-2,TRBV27,CASSTRQGHGYTF,TGTGCCAGCAGTACCAGACAGGGCCATGGCTACACCTTC
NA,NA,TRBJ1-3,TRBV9,CASSVKGALSGNTIYF,TGTGCCAGCAGCGTAAAAGGAGCTCTTTCTGGAAACACCATATATTTT
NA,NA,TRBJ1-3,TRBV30,CAWGAGGTIYF,TGTGCCTGGGGGGCGGGGGGCACCATATATTTT
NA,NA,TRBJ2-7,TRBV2,CASSEEIGSSYEQYF,TGTGCCAGCAGTGAAGAGATCGGGAGCTCCTACGAGCAGTACTTC
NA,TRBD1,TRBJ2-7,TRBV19,CASSTRQGVYEQYF,TGTGCCAGTAGTACTCGACAGGGAGTCTACGAGCAGTACTTC
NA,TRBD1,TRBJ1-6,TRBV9,CASSVEAGGFNSPLHF,TGTGCCAGCAGCGTAGAGGCAGGGGGGTTTAATTCACCCCTCCACTTT
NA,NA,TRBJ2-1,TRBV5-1,CASSFEGGRHNEQFF,TGCGCCAGCAGCTTTGAAGGCGGAAGGCACAATGAGCAGTTCTTC
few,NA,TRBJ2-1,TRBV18,CASSPSQISYNEQFF,TGTGCCAGCTCACCATCACAGATCTCCTACAATGAGCAGTTCTTC
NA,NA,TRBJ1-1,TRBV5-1,CASSPGGRVTGTEAFF,TGCGCCAGCAGCCCGGGGGGGCGGGTTACGGGCACTGAAGCTTTCTTT
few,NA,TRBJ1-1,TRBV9,CASSVVWNTEAFF,TGTGCCAGCAGCGTAGTATGGAACACTGAAGCTTTCTTT